The 20 T cell receptor beta chains given below trace back to one sample, sequenced in a study of blood T cell repertoires in COVID-19 (dated by TCRdb to the early 2020s). Libraries were made using the immunoSEQ multiplex PCR assay. Entries here come from immuneACCESS through TCRdb and include only in-frame sequences with V and J called. Some clones fail to appear in such tables; in the studies checked, an unresolved V gene covers under half of the shortfall, and the cause of the remainder is unknown. In this sample the table shows 300,000 to 400,000 clones, over 70% of which occur a single time. The leading ten clones occupy about 6% of the sample. Source material: peripheral blood. These receptors all stem from a woman aged 45-59 years with COVID-19, enrolled during active disease.

This clone was observed a handful of times. The genes are TRBV12-3 or TRBV12-4 and TRBJ2-1, with D maybe TRBD2 (5 bases). This CDR3 is built from 12 residues. Trimming shortened V by 5 bases and J by 6 bases, and 8 bases separated the two germline ends. CDR3 residues: CASSPLANEQFF. In DNA form, the CDR3 reads TGTGCCAGCAGTCCTCTAGCCAATGAGCAGTTCTTC.

The gene calls are TRBV6-5 and TRBJ1-2; the match to TRBD1 covers 8 bases. This CDR3 is built from 15 residues. The V gene's germline CDR1 is MNHEY and CDR2 SVGAGI. Trimming at V came to 4 bases and at J to 4 bases, leaving 8 bases not matched to a gene. The DNA for the CDR3 is TGTGCCAGCAGTTTTACAGGGGGGTCTGGCTATGGCTACACCTTC. Amino acids: CASSFTGGSGYGYTF.

The chain couples TRBV11-3 to TRBJ2-5, with TRBD2 identical over 8 bases. Germline CDR1 SGHNT, CDR2 YENEEA. The V and J ends lost 5 bases and 7 bases, in that order; junction bases with no gene match: 12. CDR3 length: 15 amino acids. CDR3 residues: CASSPGLAGARTQYF. The CDR3 DNA follows: TGTGCCAGCAGCCCGGGGCTAGCGGGTGCTCGGACCCAGTACTTC.

V usage is TRBV19 and J usage is TRBJ2-2, with 7 nucleotides matching TRBD2. J lost 5 bases, V lost 7 bases, and 13 bases had no gene match. The CDR3 consists of 16 residues. Germline-derived CDR1 and CDR2 are LNHDA and SQIVND (reference sequence). The CDR3 loop reads CASKDGRQGGTGELFF. In DNA form, the CDR3 reads TGTGCCAGTAAGGACGGCCGGCAGGGAGGGACCGGGGAGCTGTTTTTT.

The CDR3 nucleotides are TGTGCCAGCAGTTTACAACTAGCGGGAGTCTACGAGCAGTACTTC. Translated: CASSLQLAGVYEQYF. This sequence joins TRBV27 and TRBJ2-7, with 11 bases fitting TRBD2. The length of the CDR3 is 15 residues. Germline trimming cut 2 bases from V and 3 bases from J; bases unmatched to any gene: 3. CDR1 MNHEY and CDR2 SMNVEV come from the germline V gene (reference sequence).

The CDR3 nucleotides are TGTGCCACCAGCAGAGAGGAGAGTAGCGACTACGAGCAGTACTTC. Translated, it gives CATSREESSDYEQYF. The chain carries TRBV15 and TRBJ2-7; TRBD2 is a possible D gene (5 bases). The germline CDR1 and CDR2 sequences are LNHNV and YYDKDF (reference sequence). Trimming left V 0 bases short and J 3 bases short, with 12 bases between. This CDR3 contains 15 residues.

The chain is built from TRBV5-1 and TRBJ1-5, with D perhaps matching TRBD1 (6 bases). Germline CDR1 and CDR2: SGHRS and YFSETQ. V lost 4 bases, J lost 0 bases, and 26 bases lay in between. This CDR3 comprises 20 residues. CDR3: CASSPGTWTDYGFSNQPQHF. The CDR3 nucleotides are TGCGCCAGCAGCCCCGGCACTTGGACAGACTACGGTTTTAGCAATCAGCCCCAGCATTTT.

This chain links TRBV4-1 with TRBJ1-4, with a tentative D call TRBD1 (5 bases). V lost 0 bases and J 11 bases, leaving 22 bases between the germline ends. CDR1 MGHRA and CDR2 YSYEKL come from the germline V gene. CDR3 size: 17 residues. The CDR3 coding sequence is TGCGCCAGCAGCCAAGACACCTGGACACCAGATATGAATAAACTGTTTTTT. It translates to CASSQDTWTPDMNKLFF.

The DNA for the CDR3 is TGTGCCAGTAGGACAGGGGGGGAGAACACTGAAGCTTTCTTT. It yields the protein CASRTGGENTEAFF. The chain is built from TRBV19 and TRBJ1-1, with 9 nucleotides matching TRBD1. The CDR3 is 14 amino acids. Per the germline V gene, CDR1 is LNHDA and CDR2 is SQIVND (reference sequence). The ends lost 6 bases at V and 1 base at J; junction bases unmatched: 3.

This rearrangement joins TRBV6-1 to TRBJ1-2, with 8 bases matching TRBD1. The junction had 5 bases not matched to a gene; V was cut back by 0 bases and J by 5 bases. The germline CDR1 and CDR2 sequences are MNHNS and SASEGT. This CDR3 has 15 residues. The CDR3 bases are TGTGCCAGCAGTGAAGCGCATGGACAGGGATATGGCTACACCTTC. Translating gives CASSEAHGQGYGYTF.

The rearrangement joins TRBV4-3 to TRBJ2-3; TRBD2 agrees at 10 bases. CDR1 and CDR2 (germline): LGHNA, YSLEER. V gave up 0 bases and J gave up 4 bases; unmatched junction bases: 7. The CDR3 is 17 amino acids. This chain's CDR3 is CASSQDRAGGPSDTQYF. The CDR3, as DNA: TGCGCCAGCAGCCAAGACAGAGCGGGAGGGCCTTCAGATACGCAGTATTTT.

This chain connects TRBV7-9 to TRBJ2-7; unclear D gene. CDR3 length: 14 amino acids. Germline assignment: CDR1 SEHNR and CDR2 FQNEAQ (reference sequence). V was clipped by 4 bases and J by 0 bases, with 10 bases between them. CDR3 in DNA: TGTGCCAGCAGCTCTGCGGCCTTCTCCTACGAGCAGTACTTC. Its protein is CASSSAAFSYEQYF.

The J gene is TRBJ2-7, the V gene TRBV5-4, with 8 bases matching TRBD1. This CDR3 spans 15 amino acids. Germline CDR1 reads SGHNT; CDR2 reads YYREEE (reference sequence). V lost 4 bases and J lost 7; bases outside the gene matches: 13. The CDR3 here is CASSEGQVISSEQYF. The CDR3 nucleotides are TGTGCCAGCAGCGAGGGACAGGTTATTTCCTCAGAGCAGTACTTC. Filled out from reference TRBV5-4 and TRBJ2-7, the complete variable domain reads ETGVTQSPTHLIKTRGQQVTLRCSSQSGHNTVSWYQQALGQGPQFIFQYYREEENGRGNFPPRFSGLQFPNYSSELNVNALELDDSALYLCASSEGQVISSEQYFGPGTRLTVT.

The genes are TRBV29-1 and TRBJ2-3; 13 bases match TRBD2. The germline V gene has CDR1 SQVTM and CDR2 ANQGSEA. The ends lost 2 bases at V and 1 base at J; junction bases unmatched: 3. This CDR3 has 16 residues. The CDR3, as DNA: TGCAGCGTTGAACGGACTAGCGGGAGTCGCACAGATACGCAGTATTTT. Protein product: CSVERTSGSRTDTQYF.

This clone was picked up one time. The chain is built from TRBV19 and TRBJ1-6; weak D call: TRBD1 (6 bases). V lost 0 bases, J lost 7 bases, and 13 bases lay in between. Germline lookup yields CDR1 LNHDA and CDR2 SQIVND (reference sequence). The CDR3 runs 16 residues. Here the CDR3 reads CASSIDSGTKNSPLHF. As DNA, the CDR3 is TGTGCCAGTAGTATAGACTCCGGGACAAAGAATTCACCCCTCCACTTT.

The gene calls are TRBV28 and TRBJ2-7; 9 bases map to TRBD1. CDR3 length equals 17 residues. Germline V gives CDR1 MDHEN, CDR2 SYDVKM. With 7 bases clipped from V and 5 bases from J, the junction kept 18 bases outside the gene matches. CDR3 nucleotides: TGTGCCAGCACCGGGACAGGGAAAGGTGGCGGCTTCCACGAGCAGTACTTC. This translates into CASTGTGKGGGFHEQYF.

CDR3 coding DNA: TGTGCCAGCAGCCCCCGGGACAGGGGCTCTGGGGCCAACGTCCTGACTTTC. It specifies CASSPRDRGSGANVLTF. The chain recombines TRBV5-4 with TRBJ2-6; 10 positions match TRBD1. The J segment lost 0 bases and the V segment lost 4 bases, leaving 4 bases of the junction unmatched. Germline V lookup: CDR1 SGHNT, CDR2 YYREEE (reference sequence). This CDR3 has 17 amino acids.

The chain joins TRBV6-5 to TRBJ1-2; D is unclear. V lost 4 bases, J lost 8 bases, and 11 bases lay in between. The CDR3 totals 12 residues. Germline V gene sequence: CDR1 MNHEY, CDR2 SVGAGI. The CDR3 coding sequence is TGTGCCAGCAGTTCCGGGAGGCGAGGCTACACCTTC. It encodes CASSSGRRGYTF.

The chain employs TRBV10-3 and TRBJ2-1; 9 bases are shared with TRBD2. Unmatched junction bases numbered 2, after V lost 0 bases and J lost 5 bases. The CDR3 is 15 amino acids. Germline CDR1 and CDR2: ENHRY and SYGVKD. The CDR3 region has the DNA TGTGCCATCAGTGAGTCCCTAGCGGGACACAATGAGCAGTTCTTC. Residues: CAISESLAGHNEQFF.

The V and J genes are TRBV24-1 and TRBJ1-6, with 9 bases fitting TRBD1. J was trimmed by 7 bases and V by 7 bases; bases with no gene match: 1. The germline gives CDR1 KGHDR, CDR2 SFDVKD. The CDR3 loop spans 13 amino acids. CDR3 region: CATRDRGNSPLHF. The CDR3 DNA is TGTGCCACCAGGGACAGGGGAAATTCACCCCTCCACTTT.